One and the same sample provided the 3 T cell receptor beta chains below, sequenced in a study of blood T cell repertoires in COVID-19. Here immunoSEQ multiplex PCR was the method, and the copy in TCRdb shows in-frame clones only, minus some. The repertoire includes about 73,000 clones, 80% to 85% of them detected once, and roughly 2.5% sits in the top ten. Material for sequencing was peripheral blood. The receptors originated from a man older than 75 with active or convalescent COVID-19.

This clone has a single count. The chain carries TRBV7-2 and TRBJ2-7; 7 bases agree with TRBD1. The CDR3 has 16 residues. CDR1 and CDR2 from the germline V gene are SGHTA and FQGNSA. V shed 4 bases and J 5 bases; nucleotides not matched to a gene: 14. In nucleotides, the CDR3 is TGTGCCAGCAGCTCCCCCTACAGGGGAAGGTTCCACGAGCAGTACTTC. Its translation: CASSSPYRGRFHEQYF.

The J gene is TRBJ1-3, the V gene TRBV5-1; D call uncertain. V was trimmed by 0 bases and J by 0 bases, leaving 10 bases between them. The CDR3 has 16 residues. Germline CDR1 SGHRS, CDR2 YFSETQ. Here the CDR3 DNA reads TGCGCCAGCAGCTTGGCCTTAGGAGCCTCTGGAAACACCATATATTTT. Amino acid sequence: CASSLALGASGNTIYF.

The chain couples TRBV11-3 to TRBJ2-4, with D maybe TRBD1 (5 bases). Germline loops: CDR1 SGHNT, CDR2 YENEEA. The V end lost 4 bases, the J end lost 6 bases, and 16 bases lay between the germline ends. The CDR3 contains 15 residues. Here the CDR3 reads CASSSRLGAINIQYF. DNA of the CDR3: TGTGCCAGCAGCTCTAGGTTAGGGGCTATAAACATTCAGTACTTC. Based on the CDR3 plus reference TRBV11-3 and TRBJ2-4, the full variable domain is EAGVVQSPRYKIIEKKQPVAFWCNPISGHNTLYWYLQNLGQGPELLIRYENEEAVDDSQLPKDRFSAERLKGVDSTLKIQPAELGDSAVYLCASSSRLGAINIQYFGAGTRLSVL.